Listed here are 15 T cell receptor beta chains from one sample, sequenced in a study of PD-L1 blockade in urothelial cancer. Repertoires were generated with immunoSEQ multiplex PCR, while TCRdb's copy carries only in-frame clones and drops some. Seen here are about 30,000 clones, about 87% observed once, and the top ten hold around a sixth. Time point in this sample: pretreatment peripheral blood. The material sequenced was PBMCs, taken around atezolizumab (anti-PD-L1) treatment. Every receptor here comes from a man aged 55 to 70 with urothelial cancer.

The rearrangement uses TRBV9 and TRBJ2-1, with a tentative D call TRBD1 (6 bases). In germline, CDR1 is SGDLS, CDR2 YYNGEE. V shed 1 base and J shed 5 bases, with 10 bases lying between them. CDR3 length: 14 residues. The CDR3 region has the DNA TGTGCCAGCAGCGTACAGGGGACAAACAATGAGCAGTTCTTC. Protein: CASSVQGTNNEQFF.

The chain combines TRBV27 with TRBJ2-1, with D possibly matching TRBD1 (5 bases). Trimming shortened V by 8 bases and J by 2 bases, and 10 bases separated the two germline ends. The CDR3 has 13 residues. Germline lookup yields CDR1 MNHEY and CDR2 SMNVEV (reference sequence). The DNA of the CDR3 is TGTGCCAGCTCACCAGGGCCCTACAATGAGCAGTTCTTC. Its protein is CASSPGPYNEQFF.

This clone came up once. V is TRBV27 and J is TRBJ2-1; a weak D match, TRBD1 (6 bases). With 5 bases removed from V and 10 bases from J, the gap between germline ends came to 15 bases. In germline, CDR1 is MNHEY, CDR2 SMNVEV (reference sequence). The CDR3 spans 13 residues. The CDR3 DNA is TGTGCCAGCAGTCCCACAGGGATTCCAGAGCAGTTCTTC. Residues: CASSPTGIPEQFF.

The chain links TRBV29-1 to TRBJ2-4; 7 nucleotides agree with TRBD1. The V gene's germline CDR1 is SQVTM and CDR2 ANQGSEA. V gave up 6 bases and J gave up 8 bases; unmatched junction bases: 7. The CDR3 is 12 residues long. The CDR3 DNA sequence: TGCAGCGTCCGCAGGGGGTCGGACATTCAGTACTTC. Translating gives CSVRRGSDIQYF.

As concerns this clone: Other DNA sequences in the sample encode the same CDR3. The V call is TRBV6-5, the J call TRBJ2-3, with 11 bases identical to TRBD2. The germline V gene encodes CDR1 MNHEY and CDR2 SVGAGI. The CDR3 covers 15 residues. The ends lost 6 bases at V and 1 base at J; junction bases unmatched: 3. This CDR3 reads CASRELAGGTDTQYF. The CDR3 nucleotides read TGTGCCAGCAGGGAACTAGCGGGAGGCACAGATACGCAGTATTTT.

This clone has a handful of counts. The chain carries TRBV5-6 and TRBJ1-2; 7 bases are a match to TRBD1. V shed 1 base, J shed 4 bases, and the junction held 7 bases outside the gene matches. Germline V gene lookup returns CDR1 SGHDT and CDR2 YYEEEE. The CDR3 consists of 15 residues. CDR3 nucleotides: TGTGCCAGCAGCTTGCTCAGGGGGGAAAGCTATGGCTACACCTTC. It specifies CASSLLRGESYGYTF.

This clone has more than one count but fewer than ten. The chain links TRBV15 to TRBJ2-7; 9 bases map to TRBD1. This CDR3 comprises 15 residues. Germline loops: CDR1 LNHNV, CDR2 YYDKDF (reference sequence). Unmatched junction bases numbered 7, after V lost 3 bases and J lost 4 bases. The CDR3: CATSREQGAGYEQYF. As DNA, the CDR3 is TGTGCCACCAGCAGGGAACAGGGGGCTGGGTACGAGCAGTACTTC.

This chain uses TRBV11-2 with TRBJ2-7, with TRBD2 matching over 10 bases. After removal of 1 base from V and 0 bases from J, the junction contained 6 bases not matched to a gene. Germline V gene sequence: CDR1 SGHAT, CDR2 FQNNGV. This CDR3 has 17 amino acids. CDR3 residues: CASSLGRTSGSSYEQYF. DNA for the CDR3: TGTGCCAGCAGCTTAGGACGGACTAGCGGAAGCTCCTACGAGCAGTACTTC.

The rearrangement links TRBV29-1 to TRBJ1-2; 9 bases map to TRBD1. V shed 4 bases and J 4 bases; nucleotides not matched to a gene: 16. The CDR3 sequence is 17 residues long. CDR1 and CDR2 from the germline V gene are SQVTM and ANQGSEA. The CDR3 bases are TGCAGCGTTGGAACCCGGGACAGGGACTCGGGAGGCTATGGCTACACCTTC. Translation: CSVGTRDRDSGGYGYTF.

V gene TRBV5-1 combines with J gene TRBJ2-7; TRBD2 matches at 9 bases. The CDR3 contains 15 residues. The junction had 9 bases not matched to a gene; V was cut back by 2 bases and J by 6 bases. The germline V gene has CDR1 SGHRS and CDR2 YFSETQ. This chain's CDR3 is CASSFQGGGGSEQYF. CDR3 bases: TGCGCCAGCAGCTTCCAGGGCGGGGGGGGAAGCGAGCAGTACTTC.

V gene TRBV7-8 combines with J gene TRBJ2-1, with 11 bases aligning to TRBD2. In germline, CDR1 is SGHVS, CDR2 FQNEAQ. This CDR3 is built from 16 residues. The trim removed 4 bases at V and 8 bases at J, leaving 10 bases unmatched. CDR3 nucleotides: TGTGCCAGCAGCTCGCTAGCGGGAGGTAAGCTCGATGAGCAGTTCTTC. Its protein product is CASSSLAGGKLDEQFF. Drawing the rest from reference TRBV7-8 and TRBJ2-1, the complete variable domain is GAGVSQSPRYKVAKRGQDVALRCDPISGHVSLFWYQQALGQGPEFLTYFQNEAQLDKSGLPSDRFFAERPEGSVSTLKIQRTQQEDSAVYLCASSSLAGGKLDEQFFGPGTRLTVL.

This clone was detected only a few times. The chain links TRBV7-9 to TRBJ2-7; 14 nucleotides line up with TRBD2. Germline V gene sequence: CDR1 SEHNR, CDR2 FQNEAQ (reference sequence). This CDR3 spans 13 amino acids. J was trimmed by 11 bases and V by 5 bases; bases with no gene match: 5. The CDR3 bases are TGTGCCAGCAGCGGGGGGACTAGCGGGAGTAAGTACTTC. As protein: CASSGGTSGSKYF.

CDR3 DNA sequence: TGTGCCAGCAGCTCCCGGGACAGGGGGCAGACTGAAGCTTTCTTT. It encodes CASSSRDRGQTEAFF. The chain joins TRBV7-9 to TRBJ1-1; 12 bases map to TRBD1. After removal of 4 bases from V and 5 bases from J, the junction contained 5 bases not matched to a gene. CDR3 length: 15 residues. Germline V gives CDR1 SEHNR, CDR2 FQNEAQ (reference sequence).

For the CDR3, the DNA is TGTGCCAGGGTGACAGGGACGAGCAATCAGCCCCAGCATTTT. Translated, it gives CARVTGTSNQPQHF. This chain links TRBV6-4 with TRBJ1-5, with TRBD1 matching over 7 bases. Unmatched junction bases numbered 6, after V lost 9 bases and J lost 1 base. This CDR3 region has 14 residues. Germline assignment: CDR1 MRHNA and CDR2 SNTAGT.

As regards this clone: One junction end disagrees with the germline gene, perhaps due to a read error. This chain joins TRBV9 and TRBJ2-7; TRBD1 matches 10 bases. CDR1 is SGDLS and CDR2 is YYNGEE in the germline V gene. The CDR3 covers 16 residues. The CDR3 region is CASSAHGTGAGGSFNF. The CDR3 coding sequence is TGTGCCAGCAGCGCGCACGGGACAGGGGCTGGAGGCAGCTTTAACTTC.